This TCR beta chain was sequenced during a study of T-cell reconstitution after alpha-beta-depleted transplantation in children. Study results and limitations: For some patients, TCRbeta diversity was high at day 60 because of recipient T cells and thymic progenitors that survived. Alpha-beta T cells present about two months after transplant were reported to originate from several hundred expanded graft clones. When one year had passed after transplant, most T-cell counts and diversity came from newly produced T cells.

The length of the CDR3 is 14 residues. CDR1 is SGHVS and CDR2 is FQNEAQ in the germline V gene. V lost 5 bases and J lost 3, with 13 bases in between. This clonotype has at least ten counts. Its target is unknown. Unique molecular identifiers were incorporated during preparation of the TCRbeta library. TCRdb called the PCR reads again in MiXCR, with one record for every CDR3 protein. The sample carries 4,500 to 5,000 distinct CDR3 sequences, 6% to 7.5% recorded once. The sequence was collected from a boy under two years old who had a stem cell transplant for SCID, so the T cells may come from the graft donor. The specimen was PBMCs, mostly from graft donor cells, collected 60 days after TCRalphabeta/CD19-depleted stem cell transplant. This chain connects TRBV7-8 to TRBJ1-1; tentative D call: TRBD1 (5 bases). The CDR3 DNA is TGTGCCAGCAGCGTGAGGGACGTTCACACTGAAGCTTTCTTT. This encodes CASSVRDVHTEAFF. Filled out from reference TRBV7-8 and TRBJ1-1, the complete variable domain reads GAGVSQSPRYKVAKRGQDVALRCDPISGHVSLFWYQQALGQGPEFLTYFQNEAQLDKSGLPSDRFFAERPEGSVSTLKIQRTQQEDSAVYLCASSVRDVHTEAFFGQGTRLTVV.